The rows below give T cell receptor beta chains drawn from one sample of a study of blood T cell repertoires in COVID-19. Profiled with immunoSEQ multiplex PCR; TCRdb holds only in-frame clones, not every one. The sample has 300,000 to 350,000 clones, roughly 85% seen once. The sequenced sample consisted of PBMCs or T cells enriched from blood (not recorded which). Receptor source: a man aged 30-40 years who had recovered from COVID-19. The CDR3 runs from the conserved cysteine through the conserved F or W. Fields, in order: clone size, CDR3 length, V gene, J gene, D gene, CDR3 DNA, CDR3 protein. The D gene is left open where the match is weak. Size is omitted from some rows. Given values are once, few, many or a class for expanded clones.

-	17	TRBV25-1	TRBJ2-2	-	TGTGCCAGCAGCCCCAGCCCGACAGCAGGGAACACCGGGGAGCTGTTTTTT	CASSPSPTAGNTGELFF
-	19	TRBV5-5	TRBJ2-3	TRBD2	TGTGCCAGCAGCTTTAGCATCCTACGACTAGCGGGGGATACAGATACGCAGTATTTT	CASSFSILRLAGDTDTQYF
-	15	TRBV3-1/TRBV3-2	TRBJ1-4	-	TGTGCCAGCAGCCATCAGGGTGGGACTAATGAAAAACTGTTTTTT	CASSHQGGTNEKLFF
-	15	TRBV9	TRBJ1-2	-	TGTGCCAGCAGCGTACGGCCAGGGGCGAGTGATGGCTACACCTTC	CASSVRPGASDGYTF
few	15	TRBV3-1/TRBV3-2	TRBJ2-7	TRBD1	TGTGCCAGCAGCCCTCGGACAGGGTTCCTCTACGAGCAGTACTTC	CASSPRTGFLYEQYF
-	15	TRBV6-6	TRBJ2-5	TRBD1	TGTGCCAGCAGTTATGGGGGACAGGGCGTAAAGACCCAGTACTTC	CASSYGGQGVKTQYF
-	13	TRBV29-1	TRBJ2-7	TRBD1	TGCAGCGGCACCGGGACAGGCTCCTACGAGCAGTACTTC	CSGTGTGSYEQYF
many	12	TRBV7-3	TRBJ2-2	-	TGTGCCAGCAGCTACTATTCCGGGGAGCTGTTTTTT	CASSYYSGELFF
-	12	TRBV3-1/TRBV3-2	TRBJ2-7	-	TGTGCCAGCAGCCAGAGCTCCTACGAGCAGTACTTC	CASSQSSYEQYF
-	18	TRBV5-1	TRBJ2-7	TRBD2	TGCGCCAGCAGCTTGCTTCCCGGAGGCAGCGGGACCTTGGGGGAGCAGTACTTC	CASSLLPGGSGTLGEQYF
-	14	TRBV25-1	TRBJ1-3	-	TGTGCCAGCAGTGAACAGGCATCTGGAAACACCATATATTTT	CASSEQASGNTIYF
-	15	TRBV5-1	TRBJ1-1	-	TGCGCCAGCAGCTTGGGGGGCGGTTCGAACACTGAAGCTTTCTTT	CASSLGGGSNTEAFF
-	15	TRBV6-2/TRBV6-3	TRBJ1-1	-	TGTGCCAGCAGCTTCAGGGGCCTAAAGAACACTGAAGCTTTCTTT	CASSFRGLKNTEAFF
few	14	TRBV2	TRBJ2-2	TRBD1	TGTGCCAGCAGCCGAGGGACAGGGGCGGGGGAGCTGTTTTTT	CASSRGTGAGELFF
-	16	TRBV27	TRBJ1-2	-	TGTGCCAGCAGTTTATACGCGGCAGGGGACGAGAATGGCTACACCTTC	CASSLYAAGDENGYTF
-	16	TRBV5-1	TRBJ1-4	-	TGCGCCAGCAGCTTGACACAGGGTGCAACTAATGAAAAACTGTTTTTT	CASSLTQGATNEKLFF
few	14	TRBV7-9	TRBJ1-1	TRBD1	TGTGCCAGCAGCTCCCAGGGGGGAAACACTGAAGCTTTCTTT	CASSSQGGNTEAFF
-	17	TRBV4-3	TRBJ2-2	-	TGCGCCAGCAGCCAAGACTGGGAGGGGGGCCTCACCGGGGAGCTGTTTTTT	CASSQDWEGGLTGELFF
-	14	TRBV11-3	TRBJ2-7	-	TGTGCCAGCAGCTTAGGGGCCAGCTCCTACGAGCAGTACTTC	CASSLGASSYEQYF
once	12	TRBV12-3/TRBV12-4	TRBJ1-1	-	TGTGCCAGCAGTACAGGGTCAGGAGTAGCTTTCTTT	CASSTGSGVAFF
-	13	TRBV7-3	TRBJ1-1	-	TGTGCCAGCACCGAAGGGGCGAACACTGAAGCTTTCTTT	CASTEGANTEAFF
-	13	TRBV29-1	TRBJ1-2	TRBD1	TGCAGCGTTGCGCGCCTTCAGGGGGCTGGCTACACCTTC	CSVARLQGAGYTF
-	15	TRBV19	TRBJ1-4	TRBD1	TGTGCCAGTAGTCGATCGGGACAGCTTAATGAAAAACTGTTTTTT	CASSRSGQLNEKLFF
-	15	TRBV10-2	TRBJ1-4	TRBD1	TGCGCCAGCAGAAGGGACAGCGCAACTAATGAAAAACTGTTTTTT	CASRRDSATNEKLFF
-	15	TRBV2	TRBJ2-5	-	TGTGCCAGCAAAATATCCCTAGACCCCAAGGAGACCCAGTACTTC	CASKISLDPKETQYF
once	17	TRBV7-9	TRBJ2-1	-	TGTGCCAGCAGCTTAGCGCGAGGCAGGGGAGGGGATAATGAGCAGTTCTTC	CASSLARGRGGDNEQFF
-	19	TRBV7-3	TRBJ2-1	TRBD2	TGTGCCAGCAGCTCTGGGACTAGCGGGGGACCTAGCTCCTACAATGAGCAGTTCTTC	CASSSGTSGGPSSYNEQFF
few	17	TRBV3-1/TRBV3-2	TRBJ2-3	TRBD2	TGTGCCAGCAGCCGAAACGTACTAGCGCTAGGGGCAGATACGCAGTATTTT	CASSRNVLALGADTQYF
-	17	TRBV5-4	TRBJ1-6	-	TGTGCCAGCAGCTTGGTCAAAAAGAGCTCCTATAATTCACCCCTCCACTTT	CASSLVKKSSYNSPLHF
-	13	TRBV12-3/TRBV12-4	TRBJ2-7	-	TGTGCCAGCAGGAAACAGGGAATTCAACCTCAGTACTTC	CASRKQGIQPQYF
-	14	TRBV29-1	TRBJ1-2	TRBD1	TGCAGCGTTGGAAGGACAGGGGGCAACTATGGCTACACCTTC	CSVGRTGGNYGYTF
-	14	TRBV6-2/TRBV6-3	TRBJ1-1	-	TGTGCCAGCAGTTTCGCAGGGGTTAACACTGAAGCTTTCTTT	CASSFAGVNTEAFF
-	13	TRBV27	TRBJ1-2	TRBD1	TGTGCCAGCAGTTTGGACAGGGACTATGGCTACACCTTC	CASSLDRDYGYTF
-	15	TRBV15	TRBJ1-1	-	TGTGCCACCAGCAGAGAAAGGGGATCAGCCACTGAAGCTTTCTTT	CATSRERGSATEAFF
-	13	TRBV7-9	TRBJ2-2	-	TGTGCCAGCAGCCTTCAAACCGGCGGGGAGCTGTTTTTT	CASSLQTGGELFF
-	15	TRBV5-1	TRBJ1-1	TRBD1	TGCGCCAGCAGCCCAGGACAGGGTTTGGGCACTGAAGCTTTCTTT	CASSPGQGLGTEAFF
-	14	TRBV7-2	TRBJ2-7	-	TGTGCCAGCAGCTTAGCGGGGGGGCGATACGAGCAGTACTTC	CASSLAGGRYEQYF
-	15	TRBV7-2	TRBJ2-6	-	TGTGCCAGCAGCCCCAGGGTTACTGGGGCCAACGTCCTGACTTTC	CASSPRVTGANVLTF